The 5 T cell receptor beta chains given below trace back to one sample, sequenced in a study of control samples from healthy donors and cancer patients. The repertoire was sequenced with immunoSEQ multiplex PCR; TCRdb's copy has only in-frame clones and lacks some. The top ten clones hold around 1.8% of a sample with 100,000 to 150,000 clones, about 90% of them seen once. The sequenced material came from blood. The receptors here all came from a young man in good health.

The chain couples TRBV29-1 to TRBJ2-7; 9 bases fit TRBD2. The germline V gene encodes CDR1 SQVTM and CDR2 ANQGSEA. V lost 1 base, J lost 4 bases, and 14 bases stayed unmatched. The CDR3 loop spans 17 amino acids. CDR3 protein: CSVEAIAGEVGTYEQYF. The CDR3 region has the DNA TGCAGCGTTGAAGCGATAGCGGGAGAGGTGGGGACTTACGAGCAGTACTTC.

The chain couples TRBV5-1 to TRBJ1-1, with D unresolved. V was trimmed by 4 bases and J by 3 bases, leaving 10 bases between them. CDR3 length: 13 amino acids. Germline V gives CDR1 SGHRS, CDR2 YFSETQ. The DNA for the CDR3 is TGCGCCAGCAGCCCGGAGAGTTACACTGAAGCTTTCTTT. Protein product: CASSPESYTEAFF.

The V and J genes are TRBV10-3 and TRBJ1-5; 7 bases are a match to TRBD1. V trimming: 4 bases; J trimming: 1 base; junction bases outside the gene matches: 4. This CDR3 is 15 amino acids long. CDR1 and CDR2 from the germline V gene are ENHRY and SYGVKD. The CDR3 DNA follows: TGTGCCATCAGTGCGGGGGACAGAAGCAATCAGCCCCAGCATTTT. It specifies CAISAGDRSNQPQHF.

This clone was counted between two and nine times. The chain links TRBV4-1 to TRBJ1-5; no clear D gene. The ends were cut back, 1 base at V and 4 bases at J, with 11 bases in the middle. The CDR3 consists of 15 residues. Germline V gene lookup returns CDR1 MGHRA and CDR2 YSYEKL. The CDR3, as DNA: TGCGCCAGCAGCCAAGGGGTCGGGGTAAATCAGCCCCAGCATTTT. Protein sequence: CASSQGVGVNQPQHF.

This clone was found a few times. The chain carries TRBV18 and TRBJ2-5, with a tentative D call TRBD2 (6 bases). Germline V lookup: CDR1 KGHSH, CDR2 LQKENI. Trimming stripped 1 base from V and 5 bases from J, with 14 bases between. The length of the CDR3 is 15 residues. This chain's CDR3 is CASSPRWTGEETQYF. CDR3 coding DNA: TGTGCCAGCTCACCACGGTGGACGGGAGAGGAGACCCAGTACTTC.